These 10 T cell receptor beta chains were sequenced from one sample in a study of CXCR3-negative and CXCR3-positive naive CD8 T cells. Regarding the study as a whole: When CXCR3-positive naive cells were set against CXCR3-negative naive cells, the former had more hydrophobic TRB CDR3s.

The authors prepared UMI-labeled TRB cDNA libraries by 5' RACE. Reprocessing the 5' RACE reads, TCRdb reports a single entry for every CDR3 protein and omits DNA. The sample is made up of some 130,000 distinct CDR3 sequences, and the top ten hold 0.59% of it. Their antigens are not known. The source material was naive CXCR3+ CD8+ T cells from blood. The subset here: CD45RO-CCR7+CD27+CD95- naive CD8+ T cells expressing CXCR3 (TNR3+). These receptors were obtained from a human donor in good health. Some clones in this sample may be carry-over from other donors' samples.

The chain recombines TRBV9 with TRBJ2-2. The CDR3 consists of 12 residues. CDR1 SGDLS and CDR2 YYNGEE come from the germline V gene. The CDR3 is CASSEVTGELFF.

This chain links TRBV7-9 with TRBJ1-5. Germline V gene lookup returns CDR1 SEHNR and CDR2 FQNEAQ (reference sequence). The CDR3 is 12 amino acids. CDR3 sequence: CASSPLNQPQHF.

V gene TRBV4-3 combines with J gene TRBJ1-2; TCRdb indicates TRBD1, and absent DNA this call remains unverified. This CDR3 has 15 amino acids. The germline V gene encodes CDR1 LGHNA and CDR2 YSLEER. This CDR3 reads CASSQDHRGPYGYTF.

This rearrangement joins TRBV7-8 to TRBJ2-1; TCRdb proposes TRBD1, but this gene call is untestable without DNA. This CDR3 is 12 amino acids long. The V gene's germline CDR1 is SGHVS and CDR2 FQNEAQ. CDR3 sequence: CASSPHVDEQFF.

The CDR3 sequence is CASGLAGGDNEQFF. J is TRBJ2-1 and V is TRBV5-1; TCRdb selects TRBD2, and the lack of DNA leaves this call unchecked. CDR1 SGHRS and CDR2 YFSETQ come from the germline V gene. The CDR3 loop spans 14 amino acids.

This sequence joins TRBV20-1 and TRBJ2-7; the TCRdb call, TRBD1, lacks DNA for checking. The CDR3 spans 14 residues. Germline values: CDR1 DFQATT, CDR2 SNEGSKA (reference sequence). The CDR3 reads CSATVIRGPYEQYF.

V is TRBV29-1 and J is TRBJ2-3; TCRdb selects TRBD2, and the lack of DNA leaves this call unchecked. The CDR3 has 14 residues. CDR1 SQVTM and CDR2 ANQGSEA come from the germline V gene. CDR3 residues: CSVAGLTSTDTQYF.

The V call is TRBV5-5, the J call TRBJ2-7; no DNA is available, so the TRBD2 call from TCRdb remains unchecked. CDR1 SGHKS and CDR2 YYEKEE come from the germline V gene (reference sequence). CDR3 length: 16 amino acids. The CDR3 sequence: CASSLRTSGAIYEQYF. Full variable domain (remainder filled in from reference TRBV5-5 and TRBJ2-7): DAGVTQSPTHLIKTRGQQVTLRCSPISGHKSVSWYQQVLGQGPQFIFQYYEKEERGRGNFPDRFSARQFPNYSSELNVNALLLGDSALYLCASSLRTSGAIYEQYFGPGTRLTVT.

The CDR3 sequence: CASSQDVQANEQFF. J is TRBJ2-1 and V is TRBV4-1. CDR3 length: 14 amino acids. Germline lookup yields CDR1 MGHRA and CDR2 YSYEKL.

The gene calls are TRBV29-1 and TRBJ2-2; the D call from TCRdb, TRBD1, cannot be confirmed without DNA. Germline CDR1 reads SQVTM; CDR2 reads ANQGSEA. CDR3 length: 14 amino acids. CDR3 in amino acids: CSANRDPNTGELFF.